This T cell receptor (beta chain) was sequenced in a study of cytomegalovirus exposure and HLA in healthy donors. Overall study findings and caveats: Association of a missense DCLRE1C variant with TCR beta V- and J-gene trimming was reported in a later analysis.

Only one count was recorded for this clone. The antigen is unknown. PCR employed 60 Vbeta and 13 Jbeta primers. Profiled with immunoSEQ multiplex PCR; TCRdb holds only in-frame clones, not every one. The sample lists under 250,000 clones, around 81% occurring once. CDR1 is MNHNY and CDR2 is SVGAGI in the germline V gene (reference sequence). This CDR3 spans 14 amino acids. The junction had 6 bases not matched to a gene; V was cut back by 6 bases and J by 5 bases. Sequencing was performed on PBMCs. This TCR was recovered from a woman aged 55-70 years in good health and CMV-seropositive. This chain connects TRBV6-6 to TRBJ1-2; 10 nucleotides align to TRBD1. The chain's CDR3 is CASRLDRGLYGYTF. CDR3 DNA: TGTGCCAGCAGACTCGACAGGGGGCTATATGGCTACACCTTC.